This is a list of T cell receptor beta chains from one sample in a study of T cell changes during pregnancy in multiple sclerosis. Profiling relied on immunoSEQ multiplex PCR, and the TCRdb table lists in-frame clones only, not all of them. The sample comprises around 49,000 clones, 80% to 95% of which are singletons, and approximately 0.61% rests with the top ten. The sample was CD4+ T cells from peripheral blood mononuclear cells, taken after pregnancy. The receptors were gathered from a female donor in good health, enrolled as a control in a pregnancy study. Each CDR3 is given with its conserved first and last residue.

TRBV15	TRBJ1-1	CATSRNQGDTEAFF
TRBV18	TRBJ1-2	CASSPGQIYGYTF
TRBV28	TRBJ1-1	CASTGGMNTEAFF
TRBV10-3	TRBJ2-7	CAISVSGLAGGPGEQYF
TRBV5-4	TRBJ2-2	CASSKGQGVTGELFF
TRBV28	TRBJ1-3	CASSPGGNSGNTIYF
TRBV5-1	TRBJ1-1	CASSSQGALNTEAFF
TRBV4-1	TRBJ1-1	CASSPRGGLTVNTEAFF
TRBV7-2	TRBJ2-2	CASSLGLAVVSGELFF
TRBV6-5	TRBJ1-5	CASSYSGQNNQPQHF
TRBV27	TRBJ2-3	CASPEDTQYF
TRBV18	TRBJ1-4	CASSPLDVQGVEDKLFF
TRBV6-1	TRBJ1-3	CASSEDRGNTIYF
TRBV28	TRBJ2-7	CASRIRQVSYEQYF
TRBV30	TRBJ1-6	CAWSGVRGGNNSPLHF
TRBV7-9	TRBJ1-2	CASSWPGQIYGYTF
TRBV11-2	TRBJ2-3	CASSLVRDSATTDTQYF
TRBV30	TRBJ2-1	CAWSHGIGRPEQFF
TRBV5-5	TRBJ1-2	CASSLDLGYGYTF
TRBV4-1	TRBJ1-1	CASRNRALNTEAFF
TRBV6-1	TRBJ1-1	CASTIDPRGTEAFF
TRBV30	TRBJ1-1	CAWKRANTEAFF
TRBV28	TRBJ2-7	CASGAFGGPYEQYF